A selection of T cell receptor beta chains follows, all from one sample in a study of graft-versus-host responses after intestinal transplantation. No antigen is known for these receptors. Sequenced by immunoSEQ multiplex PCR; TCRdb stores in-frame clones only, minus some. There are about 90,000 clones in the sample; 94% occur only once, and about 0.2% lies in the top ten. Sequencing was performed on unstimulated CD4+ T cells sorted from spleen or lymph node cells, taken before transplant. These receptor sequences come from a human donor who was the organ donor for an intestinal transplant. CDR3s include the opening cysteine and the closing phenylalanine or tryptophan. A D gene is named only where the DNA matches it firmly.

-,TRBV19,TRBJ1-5,CASSTPPNQPQHF
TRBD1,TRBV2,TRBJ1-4,CASSDGTGGLPMKLFF
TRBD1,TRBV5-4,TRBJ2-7,CASSSQQASGQTNF
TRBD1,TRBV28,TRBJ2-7,CASRLPGQGNYEQYF
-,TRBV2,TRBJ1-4,CASRTIATNEKLFF
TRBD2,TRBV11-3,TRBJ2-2,CASKGTSGVNTGELFF
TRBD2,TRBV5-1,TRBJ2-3,CASSLSGGATDTQYF
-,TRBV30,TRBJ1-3,CAWSGFSGNTIYF
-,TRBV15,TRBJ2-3,CATSSYDTQYF
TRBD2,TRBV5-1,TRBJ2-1,CASSLDKRGGGNEQFF
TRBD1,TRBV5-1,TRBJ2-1,CASSLRTGSSYEQFF
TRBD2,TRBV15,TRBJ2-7,CATSRDPGGSYEQYF
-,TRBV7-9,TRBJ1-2,CASSFDRNYGYTF
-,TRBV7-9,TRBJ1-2,CASSLGGQGGYTF
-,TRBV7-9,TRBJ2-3,CASSLWLGKLTDTQYF
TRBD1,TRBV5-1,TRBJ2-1,CASSSGGSYNEQFF
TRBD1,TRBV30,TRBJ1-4,CAWDRDRGEKLFF
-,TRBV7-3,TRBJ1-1,CASSLQGMGTEAFF
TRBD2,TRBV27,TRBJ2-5,CASSSGGGNAQYF
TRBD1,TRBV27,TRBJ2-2,CASSFGDRKNTGELFF
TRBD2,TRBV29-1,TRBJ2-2,CSVESSGRTGELFF
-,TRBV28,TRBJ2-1,CASTQGGHSYNEQFF
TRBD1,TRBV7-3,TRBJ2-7,CASSFPGQGHSEQYF
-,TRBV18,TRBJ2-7,CASSPRTLYEQYF
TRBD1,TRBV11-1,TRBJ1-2,CASSSRGQGDYGYTF
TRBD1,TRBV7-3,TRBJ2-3,CASSLHGDRETDTQYF
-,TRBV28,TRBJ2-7,CASSRQYEQYF
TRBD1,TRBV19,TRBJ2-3,CASRWDRGSTDTQYF
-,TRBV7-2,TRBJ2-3,CASSLARDTDTQYF
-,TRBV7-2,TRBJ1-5,CASSAGPGQPQHF
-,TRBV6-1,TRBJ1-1,CASSETSNTEAFF
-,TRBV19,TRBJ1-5,CASSRQGNQPQHF
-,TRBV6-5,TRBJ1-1,CASSATHRDTEAFF
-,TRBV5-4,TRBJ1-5,CASSLSPLNQPQHF
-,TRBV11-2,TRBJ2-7,CASSFRDPWEQYF
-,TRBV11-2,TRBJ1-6,CASSFVSGVNSPLHF
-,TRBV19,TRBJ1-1,CATALIATANTEAFF